This T cell receptor (beta chain) was documented in a study of siplizumab effects on memory and regulatory T cells. The CDR3 is 14 amino acids. Germline V gene data show CDR1 as SGHVS and CDR2 as FQNEAQ. The V segment lost 8 bases and the J segment 6 bases; nucleotides outside the gene matches: 9. This clone was counted once. The antigen remains unidentified. Regarding the study as a whole: Memory cells that were CD4+ and unstimulated gave rise to alloreactive sequences, which siplizumab significantly reduced.

Some clones are missing from TCRdb's copy, which holds only in-frame ones; the method was immunoSEQ multiplex PCR. The sample shows 55,000 to 70,000 clones, over 90% of them seen only once. This chain links TRBV7-8 with TRBJ2-2; 7 bases are shared with TRBD2. The receptor's source is a human donor in good health. Sequencing input: CD8+ T cells sorted from blood. The CDR3 sequence: CASYSREFPGELFF. The CDR3 region has the DNA TGTGCCAGCTACTCGCGGGAGTTCCCCGGGGAGCTGTTTTTT.